This T cell receptor (beta chain) stems from a study of OX40 agonist ivuxolimab in advanced cancers. Study summary: Patients were dosed intravenously with ivuxolimab at 0.01 to 10 mg/kg every 2 weeks. Partial responses were recorded for three patients, including one with hepatocellular carcinoma and two with cutaneous melanoma. Whole-study findings and limits: The study observed clonal expansion of CD4+ and CD8+ blood T cells by week 6 at 0.1 to 3.0 mg/kg.

The V segment lost 5 bases and the J segment 2 bases; nucleotides outside the gene matches: 5. Germline lookup yields CDR1 SGHTA and CDR2 FQGTGA. The CDR3 is 16 residues long. Comments on this clone: Its antigen is unidentified.

Autoimmune disease history or systemic immunosuppression disqualified patients. Data came from immunoSEQ multiplex PCR; TCRdb stores just in-frame clones and leaves some out. The sample has about 29,000 clones, roughly 80% seen once. The genes are TRBV7-3 and TRBJ2-3; 12 nucleotides match TRBD2. The sequence was obtained from an adult with an advanced solid tumor such as melanoma, head and neck, liver or kidney cancer. This material consisted of CD4+ or CD8+ T cells sorted from blood, taken in a trial of the OX40 agonist ivuxolimab. The CDR3 is CASSHTSGGTTDTQYF. The CDR3 DNA sequence: TGTGCCAGCAGCCACACTAGCGGGGGGACCACAGATACGCAGTATTTT.